This T cell receptor beta chain was retrieved from a study of blood T cell repertoires in COVID-19 (dated by TCRdb to 2018 to 2021). Turning to the overall study: Samples covering the acute and convalescent phases of COVID-19 were provided by collaborators in the United States, Italy and Spain. The prospective study material was composed of cDNA or gDNA derived from T cells, B-cell-depleted T cells, or PBMCs. Subjects who had been exposed to COVID-19, were actively infected with it, or had recovered from it provided the deeply sampled blood TCRbeta repertoires that made up the dataset. A freely available public database, intended as a resource for researchers studying the immune response to SARS-CoV-2, is where the repertoires were released. The samples were drawn from two sources: the first 160 participants of the ongoing ImmuneRACE study, and 1,000 to 1,500 subjects contributed by 6 global collaborators. The sample metadata nearly always contained a de-identified subject ID, COVID-19 status, age in years and sex. Where available, HLA class I and class II types were taken from metadata supplied by the sample provider and were not determined by assay-based typing. The investigation overall reported the following: The amount of clinical and demographic metadata varied by source and participant and was provided uncurated.

Sequences SGHAT (CDR1) and FQNNGV (CDR2) are obtained from the germline V gene. Germline trimming amounts to 5 bases on V and 2 bases on J, with 4 as the count of junction bases outside the gene matches. Taken from cysteine to phenylalanine, the CDR3 has 15 residues. Left in the record is the CDR3 DNA by itself, 45 bases read in frame from the first base. With regard to this clone: Its antigen remains unidentified. No base qualities exist here, and no much larger clone lies one base off it. Other DNA sequences in the same sample also yield this CDR3.

The immunoSEQ Assay, a bias-controlled multiplex PCR, was used to amplify TCRbeta CDR3 regions from genomic DNA. In the original analysis: Nucleated cell counts per sample were estimated from amplification of reference gene primers within the assay. Sequence reads were collapsed and filtered to measure the absolute abundance of every unique TCRbeta CDR3 rearrangement. Productive Simpson clonality was computed per sample as the square root of Simpson's diversity index over productive rearrangements. The table was pulled from immuneACCESS by TCRdb, which kept in-frame rearrangements only. Such tables lose some clones; where checked, under half of the loss comes from unresolved V genes, and the rest has no known cause. V and J calls and clone size follow that table, whereas D and trimming were derived from the DNA. Here the sample has approximately 130,000 clones; roughly 86% occur a single time. In total, the top ten clones hold 9.5% to 15% of the sample.

Collaborating institutions collected whole blood in K2EDTA tubes following their own protocols. For TCRbeta analysis, collaborator samples were shipped as frozen whole blood, as isolated PBMCs, or as DNA extracted from either sample type. Sequenced sample: peripheral blood. Here the chain combines TRBV11-2 and TRBJ2-1; 9 central bases correspond to TRBD2. The TCR sequence derives from a human donor in a cohort sampled during active COVID-19. The nucleotides are TGTGCCAGCAGCCCAAGCGGGGGGACCTACAATGAGCAGTTCTTC. This sequence encodes CASSPSGGTYNEQFF.